These 14 T cell receptor beta chains originate from one sample sequenced in a study of Ad26.COV2.S vaccination and SARS-CoV-2 variants. Treatment denoted: 19 received Ad26.COV2.S at low or high dose, single or two shots; five or six received placebo; per-sample allocation not given. Samples came from day 63 after the first vaccine or placebo injection. Using immunoSEQ multiplex PCR, the repertoire was profiled, and TCRdb retains in-frame clones only, with some absent. The sample carries more than 300,000 clones, approximately 86% recorded once. Material: peripheral blood, obtained in a trial of Ad26.COV2.S vaccine versus placebo. These receptors all stem from a person between 18 and 60 years old who received the Ad26.COV2.S COVID-19 vaccine or a placebo.

The rearrangement uses TRBV5-1 and TRBJ2-2; a weak D match, TRBD1 (6 bases). Trimming shortened V by 0 bases and J by 0 bases, and 9 bases separated the two germline ends. The CDR3 has 16 residues. Germline V gene data show CDR1 as SGHRS and CDR2 as YFSETQ. CDR3 bases: TGCGCCAGCAGCTTGGCGCGACAGGCGAACACCGGGGAGCTGTTTTTT. This gives the protein CASSLARQANTGELFF.

V is TRBV6-5 and J is TRBJ2-7; D possibly matches TRBD1 or TRBD2 (5 bases each). Germline V lookup: CDR1 MNHEY, CDR2 SVGAGI. The CDR3 runs to 14 residues. Trimming cost V 7 bases and J 2 bases, with 15 bases left between them. The CDR3 here is CASTSPRDAYEQYF. In DNA form, the CDR3 reads TGTGCCAGCACCTCCCCCCGGGACGCCTACGAGCAGTACTTC.

CDR3 nucleotide sequence: TGTGCCAGCAGCTCAGAGGGGGGTAAAGAGACCCAGTACTTC. This gives the protein CASSSEGGKETQYF. The chain links TRBV5-4 to TRBJ2-5; D could derive from TRBD1 or TRBD2 (6 bases each). CDR1 is SGHNT and CDR2 is YYREEE in the germline V gene (reference sequence). V was cut by 3 bases and J by 3 bases, with 12 bases left in between. The CDR3 contains 14 residues.

This chain uses TRBV19 with TRBJ2-2; D might be TRBD1 (5 bases). This CDR3 contains 15 residues. V was cut by 4 bases and J by 0 bases, with 9 bases left in between. The germline gives CDR1 LNHDA, CDR2 SQIVND (reference sequence). CDR3 sequence: CASSSRTPNTGELFF. CDR3 DNA: TGTGCCAGTAGTAGTCGGACACCGAACACCGGGGAGCTGTTTTTT.

The genes are TRBV7-2 and TRBJ2-3; 11 bases are a match to TRBD2. This CDR3 region has 15 residues. Per germline, CDR1 SGHTA and CDR2 FQGNSA. V lost 5 bases, J lost 4 bases, and 5 bases stayed unmatched. CDR3 bases: TGTGCCAGCAGCCCCGGACTAGCGGGCGCAGATACGCAGTATTTT. Translation: CASSPGLAGADTQYF.

J is TRBJ2-1 and V is TRBV7-8, with 9 bases identical to TRBD1. The V segment lost 5 bases and the J segment 0 bases; nucleotides outside the gene matches: 5. This CDR3 has 16 amino acids. The germline V gene encodes CDR1 SGHVS and CDR2 FQNEAQ. The CDR3 protein is CASSRTGAVSYNEQFF. CDR3 in DNA: TGTGCCAGCAGCCGGACAGGGGCCGTCTCCTACAATGAGCAGTTCTTC.

The rearrangement joins TRBV28 to TRBJ2-7; TRBD1 matches 9 bases. Germline CDR1 is MDHEN and CDR2 is SYDVKM. CDR3 size: 15 residues. V was clipped by 6 bases and J by 0 bases; unmatched bases: 6. The CDR3: CASRAGDRDSYEQYF. The CDR3 nucleotides are TGTGCCAGCAGAGCCGGGGACAGGGACTCCTACGAGCAGTACTTC.

V is TRBV11-2 and J is TRBJ1-6; perhaps TRBD1 as D (6 bases). The germline V gene encodes CDR1 SGHAT and CDR2 FQNNGV. Trimming took off 2 bases at V and 5 bases at J, with 7 bases between the two ends. This CDR3 has 14 residues. The CDR3 coding sequence is TGTGCCAGCAGCTTATCAGGGGATAATTCACCCCTCCACTTT. Protein product: CASSLSGDNSPLHF.

The rearrangement joins TRBV5-4 to TRBJ1-2, with TRBD1 matching over 10 bases. The V gene end was trimmed by 5 bases and the J gene end by 2 bases; junction bases not matched to a gene: 6. The CDR3 contains 15 residues. Per the germline V gene, CDR1 is SGHNT and CDR2 is YYREEE (reference sequence). DNA of the CDR3: TGTGCCAGCAGAGGACAGGGGGTTAGGAACTATGGCTACACCTTC. It translates to CASRGQGVRNYGYTF.

The chain is built from TRBV3-1 (or the pseudogene TRBV3-2) and TRBJ2-3; D perhaps matches TRBD1 (5 bases). Between the trimmed V and J ends, which lost 2 bases and 3 bases, there was a span of 18 bases. This CDR3 region has 17 residues. From germline, CDR1 is LGHDT and CDR2 YNNKEL (reference sequence). The DNA of the CDR3 is TGTGCCAGCAGCCAATACAGGAGAATTAAATCAACAGATACGCAGTATTTT. Amino acid sequence: CASSQYRRIKSTDTQYF.

This chain joins TRBV9 and TRBJ2-1; the match to TRBD2 covers 14 bases. Germline assignment: CDR1 SGDLS and CDR2 YYNGEE. The CDR3 contains 18 residues. V lost 4 bases, J lost 4 bases, and 10 bases stayed unmatched. The DNA of the CDR3 is TGTGCCAGCAGCACCCGACTAGCGGGGGGGGCCACGTACAATGAGCAGTTCTTC. Its protein product is CASSTRLAGGATYNEQFF.

The chain has TRBV7-2 and TRBJ1-6; the match to TRBD1 covers 9 bases. V shed 4 bases, J shed 7 bases, and the junction held 2 bases outside the gene matches. The CDR3 runs to 14 residues. Germline assignment: CDR1 SGHTA and CDR2 FQGNSA. The CDR3 DNA sequence: TGTGCCAGCAGCTGGACAGGGGAGAATTCACCCCTCCACTTT. It is translated as CASSWTGENSPLHF. The full variable domain, in which reference TRBV7-2 and TRBJ1-6 provide the parts outside the CDR3, is GAGVSQSPSNKVTEKGKDVELRCDPISGHTALYWYRQSLGQGLEFLIYFQGNSAPDKSGLPSDRFSAERTGGSVSTLTIQRTQQEDSAVYLCASSWTGENSPLHFGNGTRLTVT.

The chain links TRBV19 to TRBJ2-7; 9 bases match TRBD2. Germline values: CDR1 LNHDA, CDR2 SQIVND (reference sequence). The CDR3 length is 15 residues. With 3 bases clipped from V and 3 bases from J, the junction kept 6 bases outside the gene matches. CDR3 protein: CASSIEREVNYEQYF. The CDR3 coding sequence is TGTGCCAGTAGTATTGAGCGGGAGGTCAACTACGAGCAGTACTTC.

The V call is TRBV27, the J call TRBJ2-5; D ambiguous. V was cut by 2 bases and J by 1 base, with 5 bases left in between. The germline V gene has CDR1 MNHEY and CDR2 SMNVEV (reference sequence). The CDR3 length is 13 residues. In nucleotides, the CDR3 is TGTGCCAGCAGTTTAGGTTCCCAAGAGACCCAGTACTTC. Its protein product is CASSLGSQETQYF.